This T cell receptor (beta chain) was recorded in a study of cytomegalovirus exposure and HLA in healthy donors. Whole-study findings and limits: Association of approximately 16,000 TCR beta sequences with HLA alleles was found at 0.05 false discovery rate in a later analysis. Analysis was carried out at a later point, and it linked a missense DCLRE1C variant to TCR beta V- and J-gene trimming. Highly shared sequence variants in one cluster were likely a sequencing artifact.

The trim removed 8 bases at V and 5 bases at J, leaving 16 bases unmatched. CDR3 length equals 17 residues. Germline V CDR1 and CDR2: SGHTA, FQGNSA. Notes on this clone: Its target is not known.

A multiplex PCR was run with 60 Vbeta primers and 13 Jbeta primers. Sequenced by immunoSEQ multiplex PCR; TCRdb stores in-frame clones only, minus some. The profile shows 100,000 to 120,000 clones, under 85% of them singletons. This receptor was identified in a man aged 25 to 45 in good health and CMV-seropositive. The source material was PBMCs. V gene TRBV7-2 combines with J gene TRBJ2-7; 12 nucleotides match TRBD2. CDR3 DNA sequence: TGTGCCAGCCCCAAGGGGCTAGCGGGGGGGCAGGGCCACGAGCAGTACTTC. Translating it yields CASPKGLAGGQGHEQYF.